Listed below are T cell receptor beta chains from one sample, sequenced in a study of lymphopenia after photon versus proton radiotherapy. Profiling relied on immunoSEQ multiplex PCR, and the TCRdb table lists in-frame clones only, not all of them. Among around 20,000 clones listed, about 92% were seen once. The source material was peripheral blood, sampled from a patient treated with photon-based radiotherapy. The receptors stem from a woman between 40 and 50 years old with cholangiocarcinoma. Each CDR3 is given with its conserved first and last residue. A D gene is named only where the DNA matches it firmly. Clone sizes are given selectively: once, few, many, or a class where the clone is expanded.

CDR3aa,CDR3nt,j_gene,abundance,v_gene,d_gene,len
CASSNSGRVIYEQYF,TGCGCCAGCAGTAATAGCGGGAGGGTAATCTACGAGCAGTACTTC,TRBJ2-7,once,TRBV5-1,TRBD2,15
CASSLPNSTEGANYNSPLHF,TGCGCCAGCAGCCTCCCCAATTCGACAGAGGGGGCCAACTATAATTCACCCCTCCACTTT,TRBJ1-6,-,TRBV5-1,TRBD1,20
CASSLQSRLGTHNEQFF,TGTGCCAGCAGCTTACAGTCTAGGCTAGGGACTCACAATGAGCAGTTCTTC,TRBJ2-1,-,TRBV7-8,-,17
CASSQGQGQSPTGELFF,TGTGCCAGCTCACAAGGACAGGGGCAGTCCCCCACCGGGGAGCTGTTTTTT,TRBJ2-2,-,TRBV18,TRBD1,17
CASSLASGYDGYTF,TGCGCCAGCAGCTTGGCATCAGGGTACGATGGCTACACCTTC,TRBJ1-2,once,TRBV5-1,-,14
CASTERGNTGELFF,TGCGCCAGCACCGAGCGGGGGAACACCGGGGAGCTGTTTTTT,TRBJ2-2,-,TRBV5-1,TRBD2,14
CASRSRAGNTEAFF,TGTGCCAGCAGGAGTAGGGCAGGGAACACTGAAGCTTTCTTT,TRBJ1-1,-,TRBV2,-,14
CASSQGGNEQFF,TGTGCCAGCAGCCAGGGGGGAAATGAGCAGTTCTTC,TRBJ2-1,-,TRBV5-4,-,12
CASTGTGANYGYTF,TGTGCCAGCACCGGGACAGGGGCGAACTATGGCTACACCTTC,TRBJ1-2,-,TRBV27,TRBD1,14
CASSELGGVGNTIYF,TGTGCCAGCAGTGAACTTGGGGGAGTAGGAAACACCATATATTTT,TRBJ1-3,-,TRBV2,-,15
CASSPGGTSAPYNEQFF,TGTGCCAGCAGCCCAGGTGGAACTAGCGCCCCTTACAATGAGCAGTTCTTC,TRBJ2-1,-,TRBV5-4,TRBD2,17
CASSYGVGAVSGYTF,TGTGCCAGCAGTTACGGGGTAGGGGCGGTTAGCGGCTACACCTTC,TRBJ1-2,-,TRBV6-5,-,15
CASSIKRDGNTIYF,TGTGCCAGCAGTATCAAAAGGGATGGAAACACCATATATTTT,TRBJ1-3,-,TRBV6-5,-,14
CASSQGLYGYTF,TGTGCCAGCTCACAGGGTCTTTATGGCTACACCTTC,TRBJ1-2,-,TRBV6-1,-,12
CASSEWGNQPQHF,TGTGCCAGCAGTGAGTGGGGCAATCAGCCCCAGCATTTT,TRBJ1-5,-,TRBV6-1,-,13
CASSLDVRVEYGYTF,TGTGCCAGCAGCTTAGATGTCAGGGTGGAGTATGGCTACACCTTC,TRBJ1-2,-,TRBV11-2,-,15
CASSSGLAGALGELFF,TGTGCCAGCAGCTCCGGACTAGCGGGGGCCCTCGGGGAGCTGTTTTTT,TRBJ2-2,-,TRBV7-2,TRBD2,16
CASSPRGRGASDEQFF,TGTGCCAGCTCACCGAGAGGGCGGGGGGCTTCCGATGAGCAGTTCTTC,TRBJ2-1,-,TRBV18,TRBD2,16
CASSSNSYEQYF,TGTGCCAGCAGCTCCAACAGCTACGAGCAGTACTTC,TRBJ2-7,-,TRBV11-3,-,12
CASSPSGRAYNEQFF,TGTGCCAGCAGCCCAAGCGGGAGGGCCTACAATGAGCAGTTCTTC,TRBJ2-1,-,TRBV2,TRBD2,15
CASSGDRGHRANEKLFF,TGTGCCAGCAGTGGGGACAGGGGGCATCGGGCTAATGAAAAACTGTTTTTT,TRBJ1-4,few,TRBV2,TRBD1,17
CASSSPGRGNTGELFF,TGTGCCAGCAGTTCCCCTGGCAGGGGGAACACCGGGGAGCTGTTTTTT,TRBJ2-2,-,TRBV28,-,16
CAWNPDSNTEAFF,TGTGCCTGGAACCCGGACAGCAACACTGAAGCTTTCTTT,TRBJ1-1,-,TRBV30,-,13
CASRGDSAGEKLFF,TGTGCCAGCAGGGGGGACAGTGCGGGTGAAAAACTGTTTTTT,TRBJ1-4,-,TRBV2,TRBD1,14
CASSPGGTGATEQFF,TGTGCCAGCAGCCCGGGCGGGACAGGGGCCACTGAGCAGTTCTTC,TRBJ2-1,-,TRBV7-2,TRBD1,15
CASSYSAQGEKLFF,TGTGCCAGCAGTTACTCGGCCCAGGGGGAAAAACTGTTTTTT,TRBJ1-4,-,TRBV6-5,-,14
CASSFQGPPYEQYF,TGTGCCAGCAGCTTTCAGGGGCCACCCTACGAGCAGTACTTC,TRBJ2-7,-,TRBV11-1,-,14
CASSFLLSGDRVDEQFF,TGTGCCAGCAGTTTCTTATTATCGGGGGACAGGGTTGATGAGCAGTTCTTC,TRBJ2-1,-,TRBV27,TRBD1,17
CASGGGTGAQYF,TGTGCCAGCGGCGGCGGCACAGGGGCCCAGTACTTC,TRBJ2-5,-,TRBV9,TRBD1,12
CASSSGGIGTEAFF,TGTGCCAGCAGTTCAGGGGGGATTGGCACTGAAGCTTTCTTT,TRBJ1-1,-,TRBV9,TRBD1,14
CASSDPGQVQETQYF,TGTGCCAGCAGTGACCCGGGACAGGTCCAAGAGACCCAGTACTTC,TRBJ2-5,-,TRBV25-1,TRBD1,15
CASSARMDEDLLYEQYF,TGTGCCAGCAGCGCCCGGATGGATGAGGACCTTCTCTACGAGCAGTACTTC,TRBJ2-7,-,TRBV12-1,-,17
CASSQSSGAGYTF,TGCGCCAGCAGTCAATCGTCAGGGGCTGGCTACACCTTC,TRBJ1-2,-,TRBV23-1,-,13
CASSLWGTPEAFF,TGTGCCAGCAGCTTGTGGGGGACCCCTGAAGCTTTCTTT,TRBJ1-1,-,TRBV5-6,-,13
CSVGSGANVLTF,TGCAGCGTTGGCTCTGGGGCCAACGTCCTGACTTTC,TRBJ2-6,-,TRBV29-1,-,12
CASSAEAFF,TGCGCCAGCAGTGCTGAAGCTTTCTTT,TRBJ1-1,few,TRBV10-1,-,9
CAWTEGATYGYTF,TGTGCCTGGACTGAGGGGGCCACCTATGGCTACACCTTC,TRBJ1-2,-,TRBV30,TRBD1,13
CASSEYVGSEQYF,TGCGCCAGCAGTGAGTATGTGGGCTCCGAGCAGTACTTC,TRBJ2-7,-,TRBV10-2,-,13
CASSAPGGLSNQPQHF,TGTGCCAGCAGCGCTCCCGGGGGGTTAAGCAATCAGCCCCAGCATTTT,TRBJ1-5,once,TRBV28,-,16
CASSVGTVNTEAFF,TGTGCCAGCAGCGTAGGGACAGTAAACACTGAAGCTTTCTTT,TRBJ1-1,-,TRBV9,-,14
CASSYSIRSDTEAFF,TGTGCCAGCAGTTACTCGATAAGGTCGGACACTGAAGCTTTCTTT,TRBJ1-1,-,TRBV6-6,-,15
CASSYPTLGDTQYF,TGTGCCAGCAGTTATCCCACCCTCGGAGATACGCAGTATTTT,TRBJ2-3,few,TRBV6-6,-,14
CASSLRGLHPNYGYTF,TGTGCCAGCAGTCTCAGGGGATTACATCCTAACTATGGCTACACCTTC,TRBJ1-2,-,TRBV28,-,16
CASSLLEGQGIRGYTF,TGTGCCAGCAGCTTACTCGAAGGGCAGGGAATACGCGGCTACACCTTC,TRBJ1-2,-,TRBV5-4,-,16
CASRLEREAFF,TGTGCCAGCCGTCTGGAGCGTGAAGCTTTCTTT,TRBJ1-1,-,TRBV6-6,-,11
CASSYSDRAHEQFF,TGTGCCAGCAGTTACTCGGACAGGGCCCATGAGCAGTTCTTC,TRBJ2-1,-,TRBV6-5,TRBD1,14
CAISESPPAVAYEQYF,TGTGCCATCAGTGAGTCGCCCCCCGCCGTCGCCTACGAGCAGTACTTC,TRBJ2-7,-,TRBV10-3,-,16
CASSYSTGVGTGELFF,TGTGCCAGCAGTTACTCGACAGGGGTTGGGACCGGGGAGCTGTTTTTT,TRBJ2-2,few,TRBV6-5,TRBD1,16
CASSQGTEETQYF,TGCGCCAGCAGCCAGGGGACGGAAGAGACCCAGTACTTC,TRBJ2-5,-,TRBV4-3,-,13